The rows below give T cell receptor beta chains drawn from one sample of a study of sequential checkpoint blockade in melanoma. Measured with immunoSEQ multiplex PCR; TCRdb has only the in-frame clones, and not every one. The sample carries approximately 14,000 clones, 70% to 80% recorded once. The input for sequencing was CD8+ T cells sorted from blood (inferred from file names), taken from a patient given nivolumab and ipilimumab in sequence. The receptor set was obtained from a human donor with melanoma. The CDR3 runs from the conserved cysteine through the conserved F or W. A D gene is named only where the DNA matches it firmly. Where a row states a size, it is once, few, many or the class of an expanded clone; other rows omit it.

V: TRBV27
D: TRBD1
J: TRBJ2-1
size: NA
DNA: TGTGCCAGCAGCACCCTTTGGGACAGGGGTCGAGACGGGGCTCCCTACAATGAGCAGTTCTTC
CDR3: CASSTLWDRGRDGAPYNEQFF

V: TRBV6-6
D: NA
J: TRBJ1-2
size: few
DNA: TGTGCCAGCAGCCCCGGTCCTTATGGCTACACCTTC
CDR3: CASSPGPYGYTF

V: TRBV27
D: TRBD1
J: TRBJ2-1
size: NA
DNA: TGTGCCAGCAGTTACAGGGACAGGTCCAGGGATGAGCAGTTCTTC
CDR3: CASSYRDRSRDEQFF

V: TRBV6-1
D: NA
J: TRBJ2-3
size: NA
DNA: TGTGCCAGCAGTGCCGCCTGGAGAAATCCGTCCGATACGCAGTATTTT
CDR3: CASSAAWRNPSDTQYF

V: TRBV28
D: NA
J: TRBJ1-3
size: NA
DNA: TGTGCCGCCCACAGGGAGCCTGGAAACACCATATATTTT
CDR3: CAAHREPGNTIYF

V: TRBV27
D: NA
J: TRBJ2-7
size: NA
DNA: TGTGCCAGCAGTGACACTCCCTACGAGCAGTACTTC
CDR3: CASSDTPYEQYF

V: TRBV7-9
D: TRBD1
J: TRBJ1-2
size: NA
DNA: TGTGCCAGCAGCACCAGGGACAGGGGGCCTACTGGCTACACCTTC
CDR3: CASSTRDRGPTGYTF

V: TRBV7-9
D: NA
J: TRBJ1-1
size: NA
DNA: TGTGCCAGCAGCGACGCGGACAGTACGTTCACTGAAGCTTTCTTT
CDR3: CASSDADSTFTEAFF

V: TRBV6-5
D: NA
J: TRBJ1-3
size: few
DNA: TGTGCCAGCAGTCCAGGGTTCTCTGGAAACACCATATATTTT
CDR3: CASSPGFSGNTIYF

V: TRBV11-2
D: TRBD2
J: TRBJ2-5
size: NA
DNA: TGTGCCAGCAGCTTCTGGACTAGCGGAACCGAGGAGACCCAGTACTTC
CDR3: CASSFWTSGTEETQYF